This T cell receptor beta chain was documented in a study of blood T cell repertoires in COVID-19. Study as a whole: From T cells, B-cell-depleted T cells, or PBMCs came the material, which was cDNA or gDNA.

CDR3 length equals 15 residues. Germline-derived CDR1 and CDR2 are SEHNR and FQNEAQ (reference sequence). V lost 3 bases and J 4 bases, leaving 13 bases between the germline ends. Clones were sequenced by immunoSEQ multiplex PCR, and TCRdb holds only the in-frame ones, with some missing. The sample records roughly 40,000 clones, roughly 92% being singletons. Patients in Seattle were enrolled during active infection, then followed longitudinally. The sample comprised peripheral blood. The chain recombines TRBV7-9 with TRBJ2-4; D is unclear. This receptor was identified in a man in his fifties or sixties with COVID-19, enrolled during active disease. The chain's CDR3 is CASSLVQLNKNIQYF. CDR3 coding DNA: TGTGCCAGCAGCTTGGTCCAACTGAATAAAAACATTCAGTACTTC.